This is a list of T cell receptor beta chains from one sample in a study of shared T cell receptors in the human thymus. The protocol was immunoSEQ multiplex PCR, while the TCRdb copy is restricted to in-frame clones and leaves out a portion. Of hundreds of thousands of clones listed, about 84% are singletons. These data are also associated with another study on human thymus T cells.

The sequencing input was thymocytes. The receptors originated from a boy younger than two with a congenital heart defect. Both conserved end residues are part of each CDR3. The order of the fields is clone size, J gene, D gene, V gene, CDR3 DNA, CDR3 protein. The D gene is left open where the match is weak. Part of the rows lack a size; the others show once, few, many or a class for expanded clones.

- | TRBJ1-1 | TRBD1 | TRBV19 | TGTGCCAGTAGTACAATCCGGGACAGGGACACTGAAGCTTTCTTT | CASSTIRDRDTEAFF
- | TRBJ2-7 | - | TRBV6-5 | TGTGCCAGCAGTTACTCGCCGGACAGCCACGAGCAGTACTTC | CASSYSPDSHEQYF
- | TRBJ1-4 | TRBD1 | TRBV30 | TGTGCCTGGAGTGTAGTCGGACAGGGGGAAGAAAAACTGTTTTTT | CAWSVVGQGEEKLFF
- | TRBJ2-3 | - | TRBV9 | TGTGCCAGCAGCGTATCCGGGGGAACAGATACGCAGTATTTT | CASSVSGGTDTQYF
once | TRBJ2-5 | - | TRBV29-1 | TGCAGCGTGGGGCGAAAGACCCAGTACTTC | CSVGRKTQYF
- | TRBJ2-1 | TRBD2 | TRBV9 | TGTGCCAGCAGCGGTCCTTTCACTAGCGGGAGTGGCAATGAGCAGTTCTTC | CASSGPFTSGSGNEQFF
- | TRBJ2-3 | TRBD2 | TRBV2 | TGTGCCAGCAATGGACTAGCGGGAGGTCGACGCACAGATACGCAGTATTTT | CASNGLAGGRRTDTQYF
few | TRBJ1-2 | TRBD1 | TRBV5-1 | TGCGCCAGCAGCTTGGGACAGGGCAGCGATGGCTACACCTTC | CASSLGQGSDGYTF
- | TRBJ2-3 | TRBD1 | TRBV4-1 | TGCGCCAGCAGCCAGGTTCACAGGGGGCCCCACACAGATACGCAGTATTTT | CASSQVHRGPHTDTQYF
- | TRBJ2-7 | TRBD2 | TRBV5-6 | TGTGCCAGCAGCCCCCGCGGGACTAGCGAAATAGCCTACGAGCAGTACTTC | CASSPRGTSEIAYEQYF
- | TRBJ2-3 | TRBD2 | TRBV27 | TGTGCCAGCAGTTCGGGACTAGATCCAGATACGCAGTATTTT | CASSSGLDPDTQYF
- | TRBJ2-2 | TRBD1 | TRBV30 | TGTGCCTGGAGGTGCGAGACAGGGGACACCGGGGCGCTGTTTTTT | CAWRCETGDTGALFF
- | TRBJ2-1 | - | TRBV12-5 | TGTGCTAGTAGAAGGAGCTCCTACAATGAGCAGTTCTTC | CASRRSSYNEQFF
- | TRBJ2-1 | - | TRBV9 | TGTGCCAGCAGTGACTCCCGTAAGTACAATGAGCAGTTCTTC | CASSDSRKYNEQFF
- | TRBJ2-7 | - | TRBV29-1 | TGCAGCGCCCCAGGGCACGGCCCAGACGAGCAGTACTTC | CSAPGHGPDEQYF
- | TRBJ2-7 | TRBD1 | TRBV11-1 | TGTGCCAGCAGCACGGCGGACAGGGGATCCTACGAGCAGTACTTC | CASSTADRGSYEQYF
once | TRBJ2-1 | TRBD2 | TRBV11-2 | TGTGCCAGCAGCAAATCGGGGCTGCGACTAGCGGACAATGAGCAGTTCTTC | CASSKSGLRLADNEQFF
- | TRBJ2-7 | - | TRBV5-1 | TGCGCCAGCAGCTTGGGGGGCAGGGGCCACGAGCAGTACTTC | CASSLGGRGHEQYF
- | TRBJ2-5 | TRBD2 | TRBV4-3 | TGCGCCAGCAGCCAACAAAGACTAGCGGGAAGGGGAGGGGAGACCCAGTACTTC | CASSQQRLAGRGGETQYF
- | TRBJ1-5 | - | TRBV2 | TGTGCCAGCAAGGGGTACGGGGGGCTCAGCAATCAGCCCCAGCATTTT | CASKGYGGLSNQPQHF
- | TRBJ2-2 | TRBD2 | TRBV7-2 | TGTGCCAGCAGCTTAGGTTCGGATAGCGGGAGAAGTAAGGCCGGGGAGCTGTTTTTT | CASSLGSDSGRSKAGELFF
- | TRBJ1-5 | - | TRBV10-2 | TGCGCCAGCAGTGAGTTTGAGGGCGTTCAGCCCCAGCATTTT | CASSEFEGVQPQHF
- | TRBJ2-7 | - | TRBV7-9 | TGTGCCAGCAGCTTATGGGGCACCGACCAAACCTACGAGCAGTACTTC | CASSLWGTDQTYEQYF
- | TRBJ1-1 | TRBD1 | TRBV4-1 | TGCGCCAGCAGCCAAGATGGGGACAGGTGGAACACTGAAGCTTTCTTT | CASSQDGDRWNTEAFF
- | TRBJ2-1 | TRBD2 | TRBV7-8 | TGTGCCAGCAGCTTTGCCGGGACTAGCGGGAAAGGTGGTGAGCAGTTCTTC | CASSFAGTSGKGGEQFF
- | TRBJ2-7 | TRBD2 | TRBV4-2 | TGTGCCAGCAGCCCCGTCCCGGGACTAGCGGGAGCTCGGGGCTCCTACGAGCAGTACTTC | CASSPVPGLAGARGSYEQYF
- | TRBJ1-1 | TRBD1 | TRBV9 | TGTGCCAGCAGCGCCTACAGGGGGGTGAACACTGAAGCTTTCTTT | CASSAYRGVNTEAFF
- | TRBJ2-2 | - | TRBV7-3 | TGTGCCAGCAGCTTGGGGCCCACCGGGGAGCTGTTTTTT | CASSLGPTGELFF
- | TRBJ2-7 | - | TRBV30 | TGTGCCTGGAGTGGGCAGACATTCTACGAGCAGTACTTC | CAWSGQTFYEQYF
- | TRBJ2-3 | - | TRBV30 | TGTGCCTGGAGAGGGCCTGGGACTCACACAGATACGCAGTATTTT | CAWRGPGTHTDTQYF
- | TRBJ1-2 | - | TRBV10-3 | TGTGCCATCAGGAGCCCCGGGACACCCTCGGATAGCTATGGCTACACCTTC | CAIRSPGTPSDSYGYTF
- | TRBJ1-3 | TRBD1 | TRBV28 | TGTGCCAGCAGCCCCCCCGGGACAGGGGGCGTGTCTGGAAACACCATATATTTT | CASSPPGTGGVSGNTIYF
- | TRBJ2-1 | TRBD1 | TRBV30 | TGTGCCTGGAGCGGACAGGGGGCCAGGTATGAGCAGTTCTTC | CAWSGQGARYEQFF
- | TRBJ2-1 | TRBD2 | TRBV5-4 | TGTGCCAGCAGCTTGATCACTAGCGGGCATAATGAGCAGTTCTTC | CASSLITSGHNEQFF
once | TRBJ1-2 | - | TRBV28 | TGTGCCAGCAGTTTATGGGATGACAGGACCGACTATGGCTACACCTTC | CASSLWDDRTDYGYTF
few | TRBJ2-3 | - | TRBV5-1 | TGCGCCAGCAGCCTCGACGTGGCAGGCAACACTAGCACAGATACGCAGTATTTT | CASSLDVAGNTSTDTQYF
- | TRBJ2-1 | TRBD2 | TRBV13 | TGTGCCAGCAGCTTAAGGACTAGCGTCAATGAGCAGTTCTTC | CASSLRTSVNEQFF
- | TRBJ2-7 | TRBD2 | TRBV6-6 | TGTGCCAGCAGTTACTGGCAGCGGGAGCGCTCCTACGGGCAGTACTTC | CASSYWQRERSYGQYF
- | TRBJ2-7 | TRBD1 | TRBV6-1 | TGTGCCAGCAGGGACGGACAGGTAGAGCAGTACTTC | CASRDGQVEQYF
- | TRBJ2-7 | TRBD2 | TRBV15 | TGTGCCACCAGCAGTAGCGGGCTAGCGGGATCGACCTACGAGCAGTACTTC | CATSSSGLAGSTYEQYF
few | TRBJ2-7 | TRBD1 | TRBV5-1 | TGCGCCAGCAGCTTGGGATTCGGACAGGGAAACTCCTACGAGCAGTACTTC | CASSLGFGQGNSYEQYF
- | TRBJ2-3 | TRBD2 | TRBV7-2 | TGTGCCAGCAGCTTATTAGCGGGGGACACAGATACGCAGTATTTT | CASSLLAGDTDTQYF
- | TRBJ2-7 | - | TRBV2 | TGTGCCAGCAGTGATCACTACGAGCAGTACTTC | CASSDHYEQYF
once | TRBJ1-2 | - | TRBV11-3 | TGTGCCAGCAGCTTAGGGCAGGGCTATGGCTACACCTTC | CASSLGQGYGYTF
- | TRBJ2-3 | TRBD2 | TRBV27 | TGTGCCAGCAGTCCACCCCGGGGGGGCACAGATACGCAGTATTTT | CASSPPRGGTDTQYF
- | TRBJ2-2 | TRBD2 | TRBV14 | TGTGCCAGCAGCTATATCCTAGCGGGATCAGTCGGCGGGGAGCTGTTTTTT | CASSYILAGSVGGELFF
- | TRBJ1-2 | TRBD1 | TRBV28 | TGTGCCAGCAGTTCGCGTATACAGGGGGCGTACTATGGCTACACCTTC | CASSSRIQGAYYGYTF
- | TRBJ2-7 | - | TRBV30 | TGTGCCTGGAGGCCGGGAGCGTCAGCCTCGAGCTACGAGCAGTACTTC | CAWRPGASASSYEQYF
- | TRBJ2-7 | TRBD1 | TRBV4-3 | TGCGCCAGCAGCCAAGACAGGGGGGAGCAGTACTTC | CASSQDRGEQYF
- | TRBJ2-1 | TRBD2 | TRBV20-1 | TGCAGTGCTAGACGGCGGGAGGGGGAGTTCTTC | CSARRREGEFF